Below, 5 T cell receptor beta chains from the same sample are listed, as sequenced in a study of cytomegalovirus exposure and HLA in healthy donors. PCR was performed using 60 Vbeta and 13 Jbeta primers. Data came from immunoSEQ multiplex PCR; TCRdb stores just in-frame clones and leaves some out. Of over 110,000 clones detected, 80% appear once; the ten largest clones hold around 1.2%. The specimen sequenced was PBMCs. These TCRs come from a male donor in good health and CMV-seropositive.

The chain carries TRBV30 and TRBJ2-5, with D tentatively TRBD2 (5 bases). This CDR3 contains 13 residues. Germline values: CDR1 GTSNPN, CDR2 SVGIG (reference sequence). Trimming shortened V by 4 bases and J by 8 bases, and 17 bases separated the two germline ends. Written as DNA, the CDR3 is TGTGCCTGGATGGAGAGCACGGACTCTACCCAGTACTTC. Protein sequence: CAWMESTDSTQYF.

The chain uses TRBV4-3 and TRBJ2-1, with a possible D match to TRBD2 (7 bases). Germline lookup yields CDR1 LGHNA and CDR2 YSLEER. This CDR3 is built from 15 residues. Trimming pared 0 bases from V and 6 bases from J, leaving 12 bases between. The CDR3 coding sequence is TGCGCCAGCAGCCAAGAATATAGGGGGGGCAATGAGCAGTTCTTC. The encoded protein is CASSQEYRGGNEQFF.

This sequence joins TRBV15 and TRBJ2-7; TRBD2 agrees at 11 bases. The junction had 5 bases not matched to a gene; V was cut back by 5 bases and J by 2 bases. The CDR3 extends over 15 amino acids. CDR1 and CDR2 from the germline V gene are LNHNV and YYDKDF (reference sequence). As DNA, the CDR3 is TGTGCCACCAGCGAGCTAGCGGGGGGACCCTACGAGCAGTACTTC. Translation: CATSELAGGPYEQYF.

CDR3 coding DNA: TGTGCCAGCAGGGAGCAAAAAGCGGGAGTCCGGGAGACCCAGTACTTC. Protein: CASREQKAGVRETQYF. The J gene is TRBJ2-5, the V gene TRBV11-2; 8 bases map to TRBD2. Germline assignment: CDR1 SGHAT and CDR2 FQNNGV. V dropped 6 bases and J dropped 5; count of bases not matched to a gene: 14. This CDR3 is 16 amino acids long.

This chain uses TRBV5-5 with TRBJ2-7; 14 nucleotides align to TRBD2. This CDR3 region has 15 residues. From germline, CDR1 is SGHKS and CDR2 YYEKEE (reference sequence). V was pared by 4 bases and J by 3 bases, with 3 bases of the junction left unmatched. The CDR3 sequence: CASSVGTSGGYEQYF. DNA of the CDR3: TGTGCCAGCAGCGTAGGGACTAGCGGGGGCTACGAGCAGTACTTC. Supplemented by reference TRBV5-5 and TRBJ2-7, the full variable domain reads DAGVTQSPTHLIKTRGQQVTLRCSPISGHKSVSWYQQVLGQGPQFIFQYYEKEERGRGNFPDRFSARQFPNYSSELNVNALLLGDSALYLCASSVGTSGGYEQYFGPGTRLTVT.